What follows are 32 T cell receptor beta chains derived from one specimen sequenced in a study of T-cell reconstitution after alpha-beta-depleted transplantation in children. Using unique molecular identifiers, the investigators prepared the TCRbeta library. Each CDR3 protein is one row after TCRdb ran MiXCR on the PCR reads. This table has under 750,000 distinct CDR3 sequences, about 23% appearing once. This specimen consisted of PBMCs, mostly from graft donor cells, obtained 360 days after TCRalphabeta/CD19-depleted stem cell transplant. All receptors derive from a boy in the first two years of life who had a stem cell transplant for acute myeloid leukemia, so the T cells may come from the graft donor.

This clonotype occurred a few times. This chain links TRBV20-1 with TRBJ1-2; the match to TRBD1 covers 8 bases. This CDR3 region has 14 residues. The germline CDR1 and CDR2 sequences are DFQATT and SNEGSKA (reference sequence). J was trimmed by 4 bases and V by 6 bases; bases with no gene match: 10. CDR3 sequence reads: CSAKDRVSSYGYTF. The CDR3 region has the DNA TGCAGTGCGAAGGACAGGGTGTCAAGCTATGGCTACACCTTC.

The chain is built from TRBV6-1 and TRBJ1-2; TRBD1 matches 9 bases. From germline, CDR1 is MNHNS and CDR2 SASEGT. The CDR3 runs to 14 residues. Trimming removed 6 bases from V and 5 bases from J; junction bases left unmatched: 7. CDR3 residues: CASSRTGGLYGYTF. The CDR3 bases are TGTGCCAGCAGCCGCACAGGGGGCCTTTATGGCTACACCTTC.

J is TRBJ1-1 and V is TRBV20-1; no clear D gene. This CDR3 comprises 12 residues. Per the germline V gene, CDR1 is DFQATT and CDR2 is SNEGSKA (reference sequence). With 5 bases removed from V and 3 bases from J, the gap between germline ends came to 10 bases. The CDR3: CSAWVYHTEAFF. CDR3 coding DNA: TGCAGTGCTTGGGTTTATCACACTGAAGCTTTCTTT.

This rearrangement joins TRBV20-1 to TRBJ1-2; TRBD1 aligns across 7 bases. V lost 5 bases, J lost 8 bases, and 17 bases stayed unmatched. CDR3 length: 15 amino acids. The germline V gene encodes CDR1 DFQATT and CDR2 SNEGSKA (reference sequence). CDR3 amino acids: CSAANSETGIRGYTF. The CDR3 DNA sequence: TGCAGTGCTGCCAATTCCGAGACAGGGATCAGGGGCTACACCTTC.

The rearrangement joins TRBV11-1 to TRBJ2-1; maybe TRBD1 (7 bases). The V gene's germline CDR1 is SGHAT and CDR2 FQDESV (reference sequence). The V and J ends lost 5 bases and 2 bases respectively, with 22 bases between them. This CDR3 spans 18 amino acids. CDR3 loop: CASSPRIDREDPYNEQFF. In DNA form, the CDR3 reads TGTGCCAGCAGCCCTAGAATCGACAGGGAGGATCCCTACAATGAGCAGTTCTTC.

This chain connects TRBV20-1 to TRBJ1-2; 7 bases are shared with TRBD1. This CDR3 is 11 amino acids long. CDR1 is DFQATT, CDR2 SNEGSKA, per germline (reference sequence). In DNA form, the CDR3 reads TGCAGCGACGACAGGGTCGATGGCTACACCTTC. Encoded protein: CSDDRVDGYTF.

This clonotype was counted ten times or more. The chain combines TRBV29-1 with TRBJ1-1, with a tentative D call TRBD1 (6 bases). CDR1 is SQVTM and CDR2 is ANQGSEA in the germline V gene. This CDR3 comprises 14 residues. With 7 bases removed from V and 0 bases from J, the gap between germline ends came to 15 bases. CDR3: CSAQGFAMNTEAFF. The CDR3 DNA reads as TGCAGCGCCCAGGGGTTCGCCATGAACACTGAAGCTTTCTTT.

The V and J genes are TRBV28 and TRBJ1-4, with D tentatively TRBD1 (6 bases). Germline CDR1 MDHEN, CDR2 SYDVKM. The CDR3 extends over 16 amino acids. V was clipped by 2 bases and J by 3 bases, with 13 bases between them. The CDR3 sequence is CASSLPGQPPNEKLFF. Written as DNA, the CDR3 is TGTGCCAGCAGTTTACCTGGACAGCCCCCTAATGAAAAACTGTTTTTT. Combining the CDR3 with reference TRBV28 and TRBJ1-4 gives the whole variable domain DVKVTQSSRYLVKRTGEKVFLECVQDMDHENMFWYRQDPGLGLRLIYFSYDVKMKEKGDIPEGYSVSREKKERFSLILESASTNQTSMYLCASSLPGQPPNEKLFFGSGTQLSVL.

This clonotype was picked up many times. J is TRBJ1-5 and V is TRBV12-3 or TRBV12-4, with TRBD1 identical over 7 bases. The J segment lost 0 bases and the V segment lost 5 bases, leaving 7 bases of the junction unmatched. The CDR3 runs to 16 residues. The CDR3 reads CASSPRTGNSNQPQHF. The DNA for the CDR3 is TGTGCCAGCAGTCCTCGGACAGGAAATAGCAATCAGCCCCAGCATTTT.

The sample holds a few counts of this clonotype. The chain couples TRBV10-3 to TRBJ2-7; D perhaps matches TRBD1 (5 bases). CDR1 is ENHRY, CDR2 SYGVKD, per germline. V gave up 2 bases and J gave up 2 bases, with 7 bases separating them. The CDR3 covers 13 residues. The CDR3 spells CAISEPRAYEQYF. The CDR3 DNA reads TGTGCCATCAGTGAGCCCAGGGCCTACGAGCAGTACTTC.

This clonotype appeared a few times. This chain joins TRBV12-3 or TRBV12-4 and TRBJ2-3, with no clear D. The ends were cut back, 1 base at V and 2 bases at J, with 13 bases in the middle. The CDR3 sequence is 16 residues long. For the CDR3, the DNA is TGTGCCAGCAGTTTAGTCCTCCAGTTTTACACAGATACGCAGTATTTT. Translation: CASSLVLQFYTDTQYF.

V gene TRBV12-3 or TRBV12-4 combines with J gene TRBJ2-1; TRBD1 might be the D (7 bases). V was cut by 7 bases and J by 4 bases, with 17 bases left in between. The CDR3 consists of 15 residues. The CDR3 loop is CASIRGDTLYNEQFF. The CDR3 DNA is TGTGCCAGCATCAGGGGGGACACCCTTTACAATGAGCAGTTCTTC.

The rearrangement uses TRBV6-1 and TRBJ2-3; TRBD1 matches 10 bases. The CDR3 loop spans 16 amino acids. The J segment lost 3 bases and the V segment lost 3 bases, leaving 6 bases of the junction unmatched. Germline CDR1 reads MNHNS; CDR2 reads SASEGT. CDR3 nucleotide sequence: TGTGCCAGCAGTGACAGACAGGGGGCTGTAACAGATACGCAGTATTTT. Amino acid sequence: CASSDRQGAVTDTQYF.

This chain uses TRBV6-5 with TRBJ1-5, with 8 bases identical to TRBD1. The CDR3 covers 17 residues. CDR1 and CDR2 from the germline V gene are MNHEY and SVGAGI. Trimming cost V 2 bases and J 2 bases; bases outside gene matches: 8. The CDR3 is CASSYTGQGWGNQPQHF. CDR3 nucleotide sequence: TGTGCCAGCAGTTACACCGGACAGGGATGGGGCAATCAGCCCCAGCATTTT.

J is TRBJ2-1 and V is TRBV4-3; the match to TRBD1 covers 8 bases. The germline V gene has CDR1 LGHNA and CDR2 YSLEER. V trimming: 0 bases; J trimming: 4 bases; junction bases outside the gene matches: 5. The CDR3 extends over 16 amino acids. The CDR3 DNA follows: TGCGCCAGCAGCCAAGATGAGGACAGGGAGTACAATGAGCAGTTCTTC. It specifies CASSQDEDREYNEQFF.

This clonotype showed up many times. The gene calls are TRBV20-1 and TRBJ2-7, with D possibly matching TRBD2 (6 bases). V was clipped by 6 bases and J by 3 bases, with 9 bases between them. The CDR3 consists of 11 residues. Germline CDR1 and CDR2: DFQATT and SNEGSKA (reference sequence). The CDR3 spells CSAVSGYEQYF. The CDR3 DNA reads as TGCAGTGCGGTTAGCGGCTACGAGCAGTACTTC.

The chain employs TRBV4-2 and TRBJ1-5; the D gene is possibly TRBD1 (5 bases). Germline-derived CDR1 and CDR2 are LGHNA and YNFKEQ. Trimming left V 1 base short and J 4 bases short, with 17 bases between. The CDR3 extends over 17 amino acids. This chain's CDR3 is CASSQGPLAGINQPQHF. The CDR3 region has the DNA TGTGCCAGCAGCCAAGGTCCTCTCGCAGGGATAAATCAGCCCCAGCATTTT.

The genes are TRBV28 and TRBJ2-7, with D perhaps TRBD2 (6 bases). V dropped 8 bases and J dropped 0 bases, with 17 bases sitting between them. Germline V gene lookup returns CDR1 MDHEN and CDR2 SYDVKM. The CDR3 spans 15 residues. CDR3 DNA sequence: TGTGCCAGCGCCCCCCGCCGGGGGAGCTCCTACGAGCAGTACGTC. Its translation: CASAPRRGSSYEQYV.

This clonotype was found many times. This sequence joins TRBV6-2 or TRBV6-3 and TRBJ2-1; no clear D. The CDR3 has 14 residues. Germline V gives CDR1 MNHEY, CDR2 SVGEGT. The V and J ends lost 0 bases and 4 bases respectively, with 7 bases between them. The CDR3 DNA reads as TGTGCCAGCAGTTACTCGTACAGTTACAATGAGCAGTTCTTC. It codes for CASSYSYSYNEQFF.

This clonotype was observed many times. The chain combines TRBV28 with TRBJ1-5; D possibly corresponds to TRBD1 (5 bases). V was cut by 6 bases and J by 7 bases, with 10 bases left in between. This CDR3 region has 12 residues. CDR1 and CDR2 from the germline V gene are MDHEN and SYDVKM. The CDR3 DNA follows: TGTGCCAGCAGATTGGGGGTACAGCCCCAGCATTTT. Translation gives CASRLGVQPQHF.

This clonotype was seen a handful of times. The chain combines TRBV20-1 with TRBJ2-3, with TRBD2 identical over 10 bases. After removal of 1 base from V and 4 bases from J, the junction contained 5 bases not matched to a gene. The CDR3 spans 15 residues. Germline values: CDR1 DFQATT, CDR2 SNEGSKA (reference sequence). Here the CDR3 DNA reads TGCAGTGCTAGAGTAACTAGCGGGGTTCCAGATACGCAGTATTTT. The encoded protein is CSARVTSGVPDTQYF.

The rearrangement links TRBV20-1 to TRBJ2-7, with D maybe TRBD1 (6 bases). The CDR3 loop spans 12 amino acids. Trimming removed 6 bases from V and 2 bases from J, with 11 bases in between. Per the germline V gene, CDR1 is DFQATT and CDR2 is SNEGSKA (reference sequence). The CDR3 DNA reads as TGCAGTGCCGGTAGGGGGACCTACGAGCAGTACGTC. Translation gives CSAGRGTYEQYV.

The CDR3: CASSSRPGTSATNEQFF. CDR3 nucleotides: TGTGCCAGCAGCTCGCGTCCTGGGACTAGTGCAACCAATGAGCAGTTCTTC. The chain couples TRBV7-2 to TRBJ2-1, with 8 bases fitting TRBD2. This CDR3 is built from 17 residues. V was pared by 4 bases and J by 6 bases, with 14 bases of the junction left unmatched. The germline V gene has CDR1 SGHTA and CDR2 FQGNSA.

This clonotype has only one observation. CDR3 bases: TGCGCCAGCAGCCCTGGGTCTCCACACCAAGAGACCCAGTACTTC. Protein product: CASSPGSPHQETQYF. This chain joins TRBV5-1 and TRBJ2-5; D gene ambiguous. The germline CDR1 and CDR2 sequences are SGHRS and YFSETQ. Trimming removed 4 bases from V and 0 bases from J, with 13 bases in between. CDR3 length: 15 amino acids.

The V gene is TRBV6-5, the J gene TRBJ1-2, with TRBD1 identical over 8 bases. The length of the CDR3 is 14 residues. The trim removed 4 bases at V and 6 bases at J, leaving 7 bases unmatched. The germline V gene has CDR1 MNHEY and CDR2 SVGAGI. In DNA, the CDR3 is TGTGCCAGCAGTTTCCCAGGGGGCCAGGATGGCTACACCTTC. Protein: CASSFPGGQDGYTF.

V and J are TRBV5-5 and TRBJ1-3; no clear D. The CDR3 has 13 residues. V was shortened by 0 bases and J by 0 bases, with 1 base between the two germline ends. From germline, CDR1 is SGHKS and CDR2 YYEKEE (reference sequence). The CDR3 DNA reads TGTGCCAGCAGCTTGGACTCTGGAAACACCATATATTTT. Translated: CASSLDSGNTIYF.

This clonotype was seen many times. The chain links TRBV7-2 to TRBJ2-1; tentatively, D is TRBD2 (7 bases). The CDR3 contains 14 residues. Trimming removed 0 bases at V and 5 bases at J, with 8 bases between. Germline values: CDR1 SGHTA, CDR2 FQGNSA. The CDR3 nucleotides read TGTGCCAGCAGCTTAGCGGGGGGGCACAATGAGCAGTTCTTC. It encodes CASSLAGGHNEQFF.

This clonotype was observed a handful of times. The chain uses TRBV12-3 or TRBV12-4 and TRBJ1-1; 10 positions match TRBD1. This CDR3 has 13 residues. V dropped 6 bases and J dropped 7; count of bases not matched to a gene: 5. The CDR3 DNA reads TGTGCCAGCAGGGGACAGGGGTTTGGTGAAGCTTTCTTT. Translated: CASRGQGFGEAFF.

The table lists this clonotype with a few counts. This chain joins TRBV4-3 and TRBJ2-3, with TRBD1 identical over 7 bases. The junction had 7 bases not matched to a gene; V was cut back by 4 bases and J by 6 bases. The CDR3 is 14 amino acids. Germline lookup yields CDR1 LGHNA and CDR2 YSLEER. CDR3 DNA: TGCGCCAGCAGCCCGCTGACAGGGTCCGATACGCAGTATTTT. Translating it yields CASSPLTGSDTQYF.

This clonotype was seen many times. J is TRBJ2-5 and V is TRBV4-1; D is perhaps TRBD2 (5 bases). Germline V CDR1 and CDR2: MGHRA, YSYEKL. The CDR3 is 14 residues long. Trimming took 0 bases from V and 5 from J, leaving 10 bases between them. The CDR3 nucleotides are TGCGCCAGCAGCCAAGAGCGGGCTGGGGAGACCCAGTACTTC. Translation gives CASSQERAGETQYF.

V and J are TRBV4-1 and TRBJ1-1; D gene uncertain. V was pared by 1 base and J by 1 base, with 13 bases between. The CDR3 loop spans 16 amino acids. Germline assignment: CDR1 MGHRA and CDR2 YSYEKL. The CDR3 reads CASSQVGRSSNTEAFF. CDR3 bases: TGCGCCAGCAGCCAAGTCGGAAGGAGTTCGAACACTGAAGCTTTCTTT.

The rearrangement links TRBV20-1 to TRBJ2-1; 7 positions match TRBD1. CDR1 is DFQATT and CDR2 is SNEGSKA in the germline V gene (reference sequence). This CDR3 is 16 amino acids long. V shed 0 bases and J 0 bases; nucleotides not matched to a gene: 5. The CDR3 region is CSARDIGGPSYNEQFF. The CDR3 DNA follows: TGCAGTGCTAGAGATATAGGGGGCCCCTCCTACAATGAGCAGTTCTTC.